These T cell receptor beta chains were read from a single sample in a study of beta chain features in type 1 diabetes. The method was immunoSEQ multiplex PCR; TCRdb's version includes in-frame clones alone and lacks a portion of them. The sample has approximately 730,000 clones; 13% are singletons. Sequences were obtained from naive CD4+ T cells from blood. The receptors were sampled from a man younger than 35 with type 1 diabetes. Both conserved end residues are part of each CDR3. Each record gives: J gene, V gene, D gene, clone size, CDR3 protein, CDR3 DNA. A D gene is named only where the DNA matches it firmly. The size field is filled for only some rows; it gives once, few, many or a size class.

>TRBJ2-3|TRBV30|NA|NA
CAWSGMAGDPTDTQYF
TGTGCCTGGAGTGGGATGGCAGGAGACCCGACAGATACGCAGTATTTT
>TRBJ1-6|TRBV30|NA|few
CAWSVRRGGGPLHF
TGTGCCTGGAGTGTACGAAGGGGGGGAGGCCCCCTCCACTTT
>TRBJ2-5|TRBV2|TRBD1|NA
CASTGQGARETQYF
TGTGCCAGCACGGGGCAGGGGGCTAGGGAGACCCAGTACTTC
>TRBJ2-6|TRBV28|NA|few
CASSLPSGANVLTF
TGTGCCAGCAGTCTGCCCTCTGGGGCCAACGTCCTGACTTTC
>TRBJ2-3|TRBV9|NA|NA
CASSVAASQLKDTQYF
TGTGCCAGCAGCGTAGCGGCCAGTCAGTTGAAAGATACGCAGTATTTT
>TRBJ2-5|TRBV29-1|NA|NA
CSVDVGRQETQYF
TGCAGCGTTGACGTGGGGCGGCAAGAGACCCAGTACTTC
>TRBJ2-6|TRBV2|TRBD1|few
CASRLYTGVGANVLTF
TGTGCCAGCAGACTTTACACAGGGGTTGGGGCCAACGTCCTGACTTTC
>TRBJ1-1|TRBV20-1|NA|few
CSHLGGGEAFF
TGCAGTCACCTCGGGGGAGGTGAAGCTTTCTTT
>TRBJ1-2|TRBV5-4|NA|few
CASSFNPGMNYGYTF
TGTGCCAGCAGCTTTAATCCAGGCATGAACTATGGCTACACCTTC
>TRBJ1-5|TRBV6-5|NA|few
CASSRGGHQPQHF
TGTGCCAGCTCCCGAGGGGGTCATCAGCCCCAGCATTTT